This T cell receptor beta chain was profiled in a study of CD8 T cells in Susac syndrome. Reverse transcription used about 0.5 to 1 ug RNA and random hexamers. Amplification of TCR beta CDR3 by immunoSEQ multiplex PCR spanned 54 Vbeta and 13 Jbeta. TCRdb re-called the immunoSEQ multiplex PCR reads with MiXCR, one entry per CDR3 protein. The repertoire holds 95,000 to 150,000 distinct CDR3 sequences, with over 95% as singletons. Input material: CD4+ T cells from PBMCs. The receptor comes from a human donor with Susac syndrome.

The CDR3 loop reads CASSPLGRIDEQFF. The DNA of the CDR3 is TGTGCCAGCTCCCCCCTGGGGAGGATCGATGAGCAGTTCTTC. The chain links TRBV18 to TRBJ2-1; perhaps TRBD2 as D (6 bases). The CDR3 sequence is 14 residues long. V was trimmed by 6 bases and J by 8 bases, leaving 17 bases between them. CDR1 is KGHSH and CDR2 is LQKENI in the germline V gene.